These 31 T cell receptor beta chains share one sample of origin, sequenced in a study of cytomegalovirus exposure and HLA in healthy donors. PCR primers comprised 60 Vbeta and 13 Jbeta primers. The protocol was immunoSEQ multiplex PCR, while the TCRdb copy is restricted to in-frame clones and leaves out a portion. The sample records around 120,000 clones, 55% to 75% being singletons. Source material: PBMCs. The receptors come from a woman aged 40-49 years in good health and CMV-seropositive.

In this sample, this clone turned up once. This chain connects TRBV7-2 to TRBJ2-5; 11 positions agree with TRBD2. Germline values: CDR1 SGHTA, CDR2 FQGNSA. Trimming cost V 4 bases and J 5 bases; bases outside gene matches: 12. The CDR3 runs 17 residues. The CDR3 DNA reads TGTGCCAGCAGCTCACAACCCCCCGGACTAGCGGGCGAGACCCAGTACTTC. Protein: CASSSQPPGLAGETQYF.

The CDR3 region has the DNA TGTGCCACCGATAAGACAGGGTTGGAGCAGCCCCAGCATTTT. This translates into CATDKTGLEQPQHF. The genes are TRBV19 and TRBJ1-5; 7 nucleotides match TRBD1. This CDR3 contains 14 residues. Germline V lookup: CDR1 LNHDA, CDR2 SQIVND (reference sequence). Losses at the gene ends were 10 bases for V and 7 bases for J; bases not matched to a gene: 13. Complete variable domain (other parts from reference TRBV19 and TRBJ1-5): DGGITQSPKYLFRKEGQNVTLSCEQNLNHDAMYWYRQDPGQGLRLIYYSQIVNDFQKGDIAEGYSVSREKKESFPLTVTSAQKNPTAFYLCATDKTGLEQPQHFGDGTRLSIL.

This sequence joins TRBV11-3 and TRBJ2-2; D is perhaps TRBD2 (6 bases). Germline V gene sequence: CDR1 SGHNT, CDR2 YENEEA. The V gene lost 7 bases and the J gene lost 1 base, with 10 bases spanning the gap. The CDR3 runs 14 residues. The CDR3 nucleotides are TGTGCCAGCACGGGCGGGGAGAACACCGGGGAGCTGTTTTTT. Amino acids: CASTGGENTGELFF.

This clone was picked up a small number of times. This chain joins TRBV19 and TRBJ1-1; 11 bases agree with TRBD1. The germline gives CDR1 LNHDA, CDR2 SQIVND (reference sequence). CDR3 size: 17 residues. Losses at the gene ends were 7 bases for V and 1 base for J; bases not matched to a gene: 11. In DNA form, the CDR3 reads TGTGCCAGTAATGCGTGGACAGGGGGCATCGGGAACACTGAAGCTTTCTTT. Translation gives CASNAWTGGIGNTEAFF. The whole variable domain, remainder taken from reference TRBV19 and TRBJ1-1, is DGGITQSPKYLFRKEGQNVTLSCEQNLNHDAMYWYRQDPGQGLRLIYYSQIVNDFQKGDIAEGYSVSREKKESFPLTVTSAQKNPTAFYLCASNAWTGGIGNTEAFFGQGTRLTVV.

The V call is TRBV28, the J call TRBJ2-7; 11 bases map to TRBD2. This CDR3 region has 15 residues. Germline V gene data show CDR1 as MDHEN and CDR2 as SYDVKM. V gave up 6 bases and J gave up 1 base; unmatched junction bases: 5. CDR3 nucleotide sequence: TGTGCCAGCAGACCCGGGACTAGCGGTTCCTACGAGCAGTACTTC. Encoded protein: CASRPGTSGSYEQYF. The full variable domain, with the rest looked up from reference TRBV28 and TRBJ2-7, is DVKVTQSSRYLVKRTGEKVFLECVQDMDHENMFWYRQDPGLGLRLIYFSYDVKMKEKGDIPEGYSVSREKKERFSLILESASTNQTSMYLCASRPGTSGSYEQYFGPGTRLTVT.

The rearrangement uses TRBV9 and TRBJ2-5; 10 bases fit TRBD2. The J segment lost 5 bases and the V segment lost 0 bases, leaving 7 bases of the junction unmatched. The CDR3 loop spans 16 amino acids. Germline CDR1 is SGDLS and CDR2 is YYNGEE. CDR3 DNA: TGTGCCAGCAGCGTAGCAGGGACTAGCGTCGGGGAGACCCAGTACTTC. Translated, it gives CASSVAGTSVGETQYF.

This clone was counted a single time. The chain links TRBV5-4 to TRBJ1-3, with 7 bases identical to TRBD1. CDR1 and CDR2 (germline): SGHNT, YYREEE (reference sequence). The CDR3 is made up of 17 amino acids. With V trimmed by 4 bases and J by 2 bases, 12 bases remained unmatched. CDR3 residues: CASSSTRDRGPGNTIYF. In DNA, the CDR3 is TGTGCCAGCAGCAGTACCAGGGACAGAGGGCCTGGAAACACCATATATTTT.

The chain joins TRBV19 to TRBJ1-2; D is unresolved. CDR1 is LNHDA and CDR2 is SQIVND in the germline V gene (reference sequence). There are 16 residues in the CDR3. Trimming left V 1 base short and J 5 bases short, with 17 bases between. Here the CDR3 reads CASSIGSRALWYGYTF. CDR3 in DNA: TGTGCCAGTAGTATAGGGTCGAGAGCCCTTTGGTATGGCTACACCTTC. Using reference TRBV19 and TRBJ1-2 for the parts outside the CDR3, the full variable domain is DGGITQSPKYLFRKEGQNVTLSCEQNLNHDAMYWYRQDPGQGLRLIYYSQIVNDFQKGDIAEGYSVSREKKESFPLTVTSAQKNPTAFYLCASSIGSRALWYGYTFGSGTRLTVV.

The CDR3 DNA reads as TGTGCCAGCAGCTTAATAAGGGGGGAGGGCAATGAGCAGTTCTTC. Translated: CASSLIRGEGNEQFF. The V and J genes are TRBV5-4 and TRBJ2-1; the D gene is possibly TRBD2 (7 bases). V was shortened by 2 bases and J by 6 bases, with 15 bases between the two germline ends. The CDR3 contains 15 residues. The germline V gene has CDR1 SGHNT and CDR2 YYREEE (reference sequence).

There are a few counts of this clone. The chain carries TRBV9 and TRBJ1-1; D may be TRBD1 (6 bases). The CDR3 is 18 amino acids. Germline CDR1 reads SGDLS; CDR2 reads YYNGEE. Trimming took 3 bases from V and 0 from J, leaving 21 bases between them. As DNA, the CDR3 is TGTGCCAGCAGCGGGGGGAAGTCAGGGGCAGAAATGAACACTGAAGCTTTCTTT. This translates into CASSGGKSGAEMNTEAFF.

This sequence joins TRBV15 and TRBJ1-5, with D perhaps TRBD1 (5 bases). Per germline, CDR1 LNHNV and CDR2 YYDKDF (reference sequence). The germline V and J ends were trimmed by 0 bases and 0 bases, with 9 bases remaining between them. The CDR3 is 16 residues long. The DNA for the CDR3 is TGTGCCACCAGCAGAGATCTAGGGGTTAGCAATCAGCCCCAGCATTTT. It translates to CATSRDLGVSNQPQHF.

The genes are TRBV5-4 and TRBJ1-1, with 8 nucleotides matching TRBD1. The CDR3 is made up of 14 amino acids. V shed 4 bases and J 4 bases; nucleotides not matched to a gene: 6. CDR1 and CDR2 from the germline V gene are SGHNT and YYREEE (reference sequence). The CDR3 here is CASSHWTGTTEAFF. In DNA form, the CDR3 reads TGTGCCAGCAGCCATTGGACAGGGACCACTGAAGCTTTCTTT.

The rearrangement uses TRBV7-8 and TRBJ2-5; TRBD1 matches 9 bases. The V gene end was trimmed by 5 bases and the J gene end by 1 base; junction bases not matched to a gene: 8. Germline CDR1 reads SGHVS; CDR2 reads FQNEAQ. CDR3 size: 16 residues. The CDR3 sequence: CASSPTGGTGQETQYF. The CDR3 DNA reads TGTGCCAGCAGCCCGACAGGGGGGACCGGCCAAGAGACCCAGTACTTC. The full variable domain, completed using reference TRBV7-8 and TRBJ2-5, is GAGVSQSPRYKVAKRGQDVALRCDPISGHVSLFWYQQALGQGPEFLTYFQNEAQLDKSGLPSDRFFAERPEGSVSTLKIQRTQQEDSAVYLCASSPTGGTGQETQYFGPGTRLLVL.

The CDR3 spells CASSQGGLEGSYEQYF. DNA of the CDR3: TGTGCCAGCAGCCAAGGGGGGTTGGAGGGCTCCTACGAGCAGTACTTC. This chain links TRBV4-2 with TRBJ2-7; D is possibly TRBD2 (6 bases). Trimming took 1 base from V and 0 from J, leaving 13 bases between them. This CDR3 is 16 amino acids long. CDR1 and CDR2 from the germline V gene are LGHNA and YNFKEQ.

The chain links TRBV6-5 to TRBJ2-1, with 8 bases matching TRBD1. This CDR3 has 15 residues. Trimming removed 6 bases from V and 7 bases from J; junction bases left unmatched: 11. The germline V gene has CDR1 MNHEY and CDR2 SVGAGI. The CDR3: CASSPGTGAGNEQFF. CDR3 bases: TGTGCCAGCAGCCCAGGGACAGGTGCTGGGAATGAGCAGTTCTTC.

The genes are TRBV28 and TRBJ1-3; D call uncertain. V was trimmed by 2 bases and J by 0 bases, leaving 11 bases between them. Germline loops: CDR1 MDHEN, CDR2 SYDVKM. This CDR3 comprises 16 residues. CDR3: CASSLEAGPSGNTIYF. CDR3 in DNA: TGTGCCAGCAGTTTAGAGGCCGGCCCCTCTGGAAACACCATATATTTT.

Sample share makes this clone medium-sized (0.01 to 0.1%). The DNA of the CDR3 is TGTGCCAGCAGCAATATTAACATGATACGCTCCTACAATGAGCAGTTCTTC. Translating gives CASSNINMIRSYNEQFF. The gene calls are TRBV21-1 and TRBJ2-1; the D call of TRBD1 is as the table states it, not checked on the DNA. TRBV21-1 constitutes a pseudogene. There are 17 residues in the CDR3.

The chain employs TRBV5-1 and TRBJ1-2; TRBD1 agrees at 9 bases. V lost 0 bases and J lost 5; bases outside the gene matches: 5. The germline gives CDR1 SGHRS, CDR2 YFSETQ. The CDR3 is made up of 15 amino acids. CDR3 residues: CASSLDWDRVYGYTF. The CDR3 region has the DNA TGCGCCAGCAGCTTGGACTGGGACAGGGTATATGGCTACACCTTC.

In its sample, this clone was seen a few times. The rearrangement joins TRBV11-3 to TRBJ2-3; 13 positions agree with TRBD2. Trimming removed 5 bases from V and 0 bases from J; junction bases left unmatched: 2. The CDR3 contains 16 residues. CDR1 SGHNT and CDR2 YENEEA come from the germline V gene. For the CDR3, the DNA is TGTGCCAGCAGCATACTAGCGGGAGGGAGCACAGATACGCAGTATTTT. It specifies CASSILAGGSTDTQYF.

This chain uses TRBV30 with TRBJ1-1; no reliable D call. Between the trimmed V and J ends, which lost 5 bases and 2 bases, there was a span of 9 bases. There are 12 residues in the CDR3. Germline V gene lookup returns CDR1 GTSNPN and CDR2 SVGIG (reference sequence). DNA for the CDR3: TGTGCCTGGGCTTTAGTCAACACTGAAGCTTTCTTT. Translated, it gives CAWALVNTEAFF.

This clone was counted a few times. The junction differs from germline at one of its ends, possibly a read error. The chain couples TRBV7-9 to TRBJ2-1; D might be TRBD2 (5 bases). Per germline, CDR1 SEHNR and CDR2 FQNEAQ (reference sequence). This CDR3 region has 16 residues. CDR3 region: CSSSLALGSMDNEQFF. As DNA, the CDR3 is TGTTCCAGCAGCTTAGCGCTCGGGTCGATGGACAATGAGCAGTTCTTC.

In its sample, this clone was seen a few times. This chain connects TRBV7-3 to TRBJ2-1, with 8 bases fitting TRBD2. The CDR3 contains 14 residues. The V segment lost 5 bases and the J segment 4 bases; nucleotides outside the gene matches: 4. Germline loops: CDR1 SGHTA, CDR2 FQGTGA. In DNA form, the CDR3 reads TGTGCCAGCAGCCATAGCGGGGATTACAATGAGCAGTTCTTC. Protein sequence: CASSHSGDYNEQFF.

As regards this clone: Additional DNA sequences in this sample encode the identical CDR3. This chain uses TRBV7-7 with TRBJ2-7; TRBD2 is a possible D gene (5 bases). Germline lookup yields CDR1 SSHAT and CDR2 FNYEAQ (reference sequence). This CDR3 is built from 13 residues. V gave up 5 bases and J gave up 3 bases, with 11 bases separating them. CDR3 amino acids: CASSPLEVYEQYF. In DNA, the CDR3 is TGTGCCAGCAGCCCACTAGAAGTCTACGAGCAGTACTTC.

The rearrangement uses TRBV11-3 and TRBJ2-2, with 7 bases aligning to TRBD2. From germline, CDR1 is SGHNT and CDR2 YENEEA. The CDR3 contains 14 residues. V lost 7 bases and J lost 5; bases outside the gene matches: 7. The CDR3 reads CASNLGGGTGELFF. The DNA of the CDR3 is TGTGCCAGCAACCTCGGCGGGGGTACCGGGGAGCTGTTTTTT.

The CDR3, as DNA: TGTGCCAGTAGTATCGGGTTGGGACTAGGAGGATTCGAGCAGTTCTTC. Amino acids: CASSIGLGLGGFEQFF. The chain has TRBV19 and TRBJ2-1; 8 bases agree with TRBD2. Germline CDR1 reads LNHDA; CDR2 reads SQIVND (reference sequence). The CDR3 consists of 16 residues. The ends lost 3 bases at V and 10 bases at J; junction bases unmatched: 14.

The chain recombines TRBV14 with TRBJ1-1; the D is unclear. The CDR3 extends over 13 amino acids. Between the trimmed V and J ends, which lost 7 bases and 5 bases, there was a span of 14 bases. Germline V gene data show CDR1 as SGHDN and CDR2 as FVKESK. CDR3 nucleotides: TGTGCCAGCACCTTCCTCTCCGGGACTGAAGCTTTCTTT. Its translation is CASTFLSGTEAFF.

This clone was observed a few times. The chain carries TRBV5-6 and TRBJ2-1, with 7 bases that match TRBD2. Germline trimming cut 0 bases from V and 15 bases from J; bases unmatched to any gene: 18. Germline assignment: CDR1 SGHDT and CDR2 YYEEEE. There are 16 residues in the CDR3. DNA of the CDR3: TGTGCCAGCAGCTTGGATGCGACTAGCTCATCTGGCCTGTGGTTCTTC. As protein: CASSLDATSSSGLWFF.

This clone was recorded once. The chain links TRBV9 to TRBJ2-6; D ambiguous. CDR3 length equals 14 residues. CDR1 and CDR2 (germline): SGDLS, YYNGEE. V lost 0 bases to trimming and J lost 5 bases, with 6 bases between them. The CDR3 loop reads CASSVEWRANVLTF. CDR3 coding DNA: TGTGCCAGCAGCGTAGAGTGGCGGGCCAACGTCCTGACTTTC.

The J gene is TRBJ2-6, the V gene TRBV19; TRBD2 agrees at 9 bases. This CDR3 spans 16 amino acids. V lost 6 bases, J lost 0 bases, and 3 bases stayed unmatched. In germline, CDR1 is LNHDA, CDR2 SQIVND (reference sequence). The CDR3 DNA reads TGTGCCAGTAGGCGGGGGGGAAACTCTGGGGCCAACGTCCTGACTTTC. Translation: CASRRGGNSGANVLTF.

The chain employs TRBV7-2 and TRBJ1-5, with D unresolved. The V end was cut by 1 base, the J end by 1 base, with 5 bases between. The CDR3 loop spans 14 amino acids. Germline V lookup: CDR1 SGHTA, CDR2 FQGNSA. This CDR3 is CASSLDSSNQPQHF. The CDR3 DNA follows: TGTGCCAGCAGCTTAGACTCAAGCAATCAGCCCCAGCATTTT.

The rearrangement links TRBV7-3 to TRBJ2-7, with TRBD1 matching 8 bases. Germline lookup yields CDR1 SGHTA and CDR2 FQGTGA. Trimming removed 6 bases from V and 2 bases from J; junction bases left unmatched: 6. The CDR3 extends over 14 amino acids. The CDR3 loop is CASSPTTGAYEQYF. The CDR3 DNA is TGTGCCAGCAGTCCGACGACAGGGGCCTACGAGCAGTACTTC.